This T cell receptor (beta chain) came from a study of response to subunit inactivated influenza vaccine. V was clipped by 5 bases and J by 3 bases, with 13 bases between them. CDR1 SGHTA and CDR2 FQGNSA come from the germline V gene. The CDR3 loop spans 14 amino acids. TCRdb used MiXCR to reprocess the RT-PCR reads, holding one entry per CDR3 protein. The sample lists around 580,000 distinct CDR3 sequences; around 13% were seen once. This clonotype appeared many times. The origin of this receptor is a man aged 45-65 years who received an inactivated influenza vaccine. The chain has TRBV7-2 and TRBJ1-1, with no clear D. Specimen: PBMCs from blood, collected about 13 days after vaccination. The CDR3 bases are TGTGCCAGCAGCCTTCCCGAGTGGGACACTGAAGCTTTCTTT. Translating it yields CASSLPEWDTEAFF. Looking up the rest from reference TRBV7-2 and TRBJ1-1 gives the full variable domain: GAGVSQSPSNKVTEKGKDVELRCDPISGHTALYWYRQSLGQGLEFLIYFQGNSAPDKSGLPSDRFSAERTGGSVSTLTIQRTQQEDSAVYLCASSLPEWDTEAFFGQGTRLTVV.